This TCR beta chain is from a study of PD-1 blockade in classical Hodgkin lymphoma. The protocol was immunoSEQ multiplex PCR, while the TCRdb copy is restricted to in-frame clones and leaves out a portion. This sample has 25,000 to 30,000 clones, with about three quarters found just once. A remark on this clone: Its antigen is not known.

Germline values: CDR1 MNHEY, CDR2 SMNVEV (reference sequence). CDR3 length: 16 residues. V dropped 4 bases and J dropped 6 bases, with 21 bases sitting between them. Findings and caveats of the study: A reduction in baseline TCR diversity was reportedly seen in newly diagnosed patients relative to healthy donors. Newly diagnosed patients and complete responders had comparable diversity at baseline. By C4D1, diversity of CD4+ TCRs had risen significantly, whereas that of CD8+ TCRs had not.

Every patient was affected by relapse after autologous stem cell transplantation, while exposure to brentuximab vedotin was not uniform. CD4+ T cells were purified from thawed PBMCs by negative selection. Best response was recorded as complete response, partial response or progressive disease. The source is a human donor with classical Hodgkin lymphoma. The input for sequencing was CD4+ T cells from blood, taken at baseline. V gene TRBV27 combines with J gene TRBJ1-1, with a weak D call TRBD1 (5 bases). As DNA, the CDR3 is TGTGCCAGCAGTTCGGGACCGGGAGTTCCACTGTCTGAAGCTTTCTTT. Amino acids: CASSSGPGVPLSEAFF.